Sequencing of this T cell receptor (beta chain) was carried out in a study of cytomegalovirus exposure and HLA in healthy donors. The PCR used 60 Vbeta and 13 Jbeta primers. Sequencing was performed with immunoSEQ multiplex PCR; in TCRdb, only in-frame clones are kept and a portion is missing. The sample lists more than 90,000 clones; roughly four fifths were seen once. CDR1 and CDR2 (germline): SGHTA, FQGNSA. The CDR3 loop spans 14 amino acids. Sequencing was carried out using PBMCs. The V and J genes are TRBV7-2 and TRBJ2-5, with TRBD2 matching 10 bases. TRBJ2-7 matches the DNA end more closely, so the J call is doubtful. The TCR comes from a human donor in good health. DNA of the CDR3: TGTGCCAGCAGCCCTAGCGGGAGCTCCTACGAGCAGTACTTC. It specifies CASSPSGSSYEQYF.